Each of the 3 T cell receptor beta chains below was sequenced from the same sample in a study of tumor and adjacent non-tumor tissue in lung cancer. The template was RNA from unsorted bulk tissue. The library came from three nested PCR rounds adapted from ARM-PCR protocols. TCRdb analysed the multiplex PCR reads with MiXCR anew, one entry per CDR3 protein. The profile shows 100,000 to 150,000 distinct CDR3 sequences, over 65% of them singletons. The sequencing sample was made of lung tumor tissue. These receptors were obtained from a man between 25 and 39 years old with non-small cell lung cancer.

For this clonotype: A much larger clone differs by one base, so this may be a read error. This chain joins TRBV20-1 and TRBJ2-1, with D possibly matching TRBD2 (6 bases). The CDR3 loop spans 13 amino acids. Looked up from germline, CDR1 is DFQATT and CDR2 is SNEGSKA (reference sequence). The CDR3 DNA reads TGCAGTGCTAACTCGCGGGGATACAATGAGCACTTCTTC. Protein: CSANSRGYNEHFF.

Concerning this clonotype itself: A much larger clonotype is one base distant, so this may be a read error. The chain employs TRBV20-1 and TRBJ2-7; unclear D gene. Trimming cost V 3 bases and J 4 bases, with 13 bases left between them. CDR1 and CDR2 from the germline V gene are DFQATT and SNEGSKA (reference sequence). This CDR3 has 13 residues. Written as DNA, the CDR3 is TGCAGTGCTAGCCTAAGCGTGAGATACGAGCAGTACTTC. Translated, it gives CSASLSVRYEQYF.

Points on this clonotype: The junction and the germline gene differ at one end; a read error may be behind it. The chain links TRBV29-1 to TRBJ1-1, with a tentative D call TRBD1 (5 bases). The germline V gene encodes CDR1 SQVTM and CDR2 ANQGSEA. The CDR3 extends over 12 amino acids. The CDR3 DNA reads TGCAGGGTAGCATGGCAGGGCATTGAAACTTTCTTT. Its protein product is CRVAWQGIETFF.